These 23 T cell receptor beta chains were sequenced from one sample in a study of blood T cell repertoires in COVID-19. Using immunoSEQ multiplex PCR, the repertoire was profiled, and TCRdb retains in-frame clones only, with some absent. This table has tens of thousands of clones, 75% to 90% appearing once. The sample was peripheral blood. The receptors originated from a man aged 60-69 years with active COVID-19.

The chain joins TRBV4-2 to TRBJ2-5; TRBD1 might be the D (8 bases). This CDR3 is 15 amino acids long. Germline V gives CDR1 LGHNA, CDR2 YNFKEQ. With 3 bases removed from V and 5 bases from J, the gap between germline ends came to 16 bases. The DNA for the CDR3 is TGTGCCAGCAGCCATGCGACAGGGGAGGGGGAGACCCAGTACTTC. This translates into CASSHATGEGETQYF.

Only a few counts were recorded for this clone. The rearrangement links TRBV27 to TRBJ1-2; 8 bases are shared with TRBD1. The germline CDR1 and CDR2 sequences are MNHEY and SMNVEV (reference sequence). The CDR3 is made up of 13 amino acids. V lost 6 bases to trimming and J lost 3 bases; unmatched junction nucleotides: 3. The CDR3 loop reads CASRRGQDYGYTF. CDR3 nucleotides: TGTGCCAGCAGGCGGGGACAGGACTATGGCTACACCTTC.

This chain uses TRBV4-3 with TRBJ2-7; 9 bases align to TRBD1. CDR1 and CDR2 from the germline V gene are LGHNA and YSLEER. The V gene end was trimmed by 0 bases and the J gene end by 3 bases; junction bases not matched to a gene: 12. The CDR3 length is 18 residues. CDR3 sequence: CASSQDLPGTGYDYEQYF. The CDR3 coding sequence is TGCGCCAGCAGCCAAGATCTTCCCGGGACAGGGTATGACTACGAGCAGTACTTC.

The chain combines TRBV6-5 with TRBJ2-7; 8 bases agree with TRBD1. With 6 bases clipped from V and 0 bases from J, the junction kept 4 bases outside the gene matches. CDR3 length: 14 amino acids. Germline assignment: CDR1 MNHEY and CDR2 SVGAGI. The CDR3 sequence is CASRADRASYEQYF. CDR3 DNA sequence: TGTGCCAGCAGAGCGGACAGGGCCTCCTACGAGCAGTACTTC.

CDR3 coding DNA: TGTGCCAGCCTTTATAGATTGATCGGCGAGCAGTACTTC. Translation: CASLYRLIGEQYF. The J gene is TRBJ2-7, the V gene TRBV6-6; no clear D. The V end lost 8 bases, the J end lost 6 bases, and 17 bases lay between the germline ends. This CDR3 is 13 amino acids long. Germline V gene data show CDR1 as MNHNY and CDR2 as SVGAGI (reference sequence).

The chain's CDR3 is CASSTTGGAGTGELFF. As DNA, the CDR3 is TGTGCCAGCAGTACCACAGGGGGCGCAGGCACCGGGGAGCTGTTTTTT. This chain uses TRBV6-2 or TRBV6-3 with TRBJ2-2; 9 positions agree with TRBD1. Germline V gene sequence: CDR1 MNHEY, CDR2 SVGEGT. The CDR3 covers 16 residues. V was pared by 5 bases and J by 4 bases, with 8 bases of the junction left unmatched.

The chain uses TRBV5-5 and TRBJ2-2; the match to TRBD2 covers 9 bases. V shed 2 bases and J 1 base; nucleotides not matched to a gene: 9. The V gene's germline CDR1 is SGHKS and CDR2 YYEKEE (reference sequence). The CDR3 is 18 residues long. The DNA for the CDR3 is TGTGCCAGCAGCTTAATGGTAACAGCGGGAGGGAACACCGGGGAGCTGTTTTTT. Translating it yields CASSLMVTAGGNTGELFF.

V and J are TRBV18 and TRBJ2-5, with D possibly matching TRBD1 (5 bases). Deletions cut 2 bases from V and 4 bases from J, with 5 bases between. Germline V gives CDR1 KGHSH, CDR2 LQKENI. The CDR3 loop spans 12 amino acids. The CDR3 spells CASSPRGETQYF. For the CDR3, the DNA is TGTGCCAGCTCACCAAGGGGAGAGACCCAGTACTTC.

The J gene is TRBJ2-7, the V gene TRBV5-4; 7 nucleotides align to TRBD1. The ends lost 3 bases at V and 6 bases at J; junction bases unmatched: 12. The CDR3 has 15 amino acids. In germline, CDR1 is SGHNT, CDR2 YYREEE (reference sequence). The CDR3 spells CASSSGTAKLREQYF. The DNA of the CDR3 is TGTGCCAGCAGCTCCGGGACAGCGAAGCTTCGCGAGCAGTACTTC.

The chain has TRBV6-5 and TRBJ2-4; unclear D gene. The CDR3 extends over 14 amino acids. Looked up from germline, CDR1 is MNHEY and CDR2 is SVGAGI. With 5 bases removed from V and 0 bases from J, the gap between germline ends came to 8 bases. CDR3: CASSPSLAKNIQYF. In DNA form, the CDR3 reads TGTGCCAGCAGTCCAAGCCTAGCCAAAAACATTCAGTACTTC.

The V call is TRBV21-1, the J call TRBJ2-7; no DNA check was done on the table's D call, TRBD1. TRBV21-1 is a listed pseudogene. The CDR3 has 15 amino acids. CDR3 in DNA: TGTGCCAGCAGCAAAGGGTGGCAGGGGGCTTACGAGCAGTACTTC. Its translation: CASSKGWQGAYEQYF.

This chain joins TRBV4-3 and TRBJ2-1; D gene uncertain. V lost 0 bases, J lost 2 bases, and 20 bases lay in between. The CDR3 is 19 amino acids. Germline CDR1 reads LGHNA; CDR2 reads YSLEER. This CDR3 is CASSQEVGGIAPPYNEQFF. CDR3 in DNA: TGCGCCAGCAGCCAAGAAGTAGGCGGCATTGCACCCCCCTACAATGAGCAGTTCTTC.

The J gene is TRBJ2-5, the V gene TRBV15, with 7 nucleotides matching TRBD2. The CDR3 has 12 amino acids. From germline, CDR1 is LNHNV and CDR2 YYDKDF (reference sequence). Trimming cost V 0 bases and J 13 bases; bases outside gene matches: 5. The CDR3 region has the DNA TGTGCCACCAGCAGAGATCAACTAGCGCCGTACTTC. Its protein product is CATSRDQLAPYF.

The genes are TRBV27 and TRBJ1-5, with unresolved D. This CDR3 has 13 residues. Germline V gene sequence: CDR1 MNHEY, CDR2 SMNVEV (reference sequence). Trimming stripped 5 bases from V and 5 bases from J, with 10 bases between. DNA of the CDR3: TGTGCCAGCAGTCCCTCGGGGTATCAGCCCCAGCATTTT. Protein product: CASSPSGYQPQHF.

V usage is TRBV7-9 and J usage is TRBJ2-7; perhaps TRBD2 as D (6 bases). This CDR3 region has 13 residues. The germline CDR1 and CDR2 sequences are SEHNR and FQNEAQ (reference sequence). V lost 11 bases and J 5 bases, leaving 19 bases between the germline ends. CDR3 residues: CAAEAGRRDEQYF. CDR3 sequence (DNA): TGTGCCGCGGAGGCGGGAAGGAGGGACGAGCAGTACTTC.

V is TRBV2 and J is TRBJ1-5; no definite D call. V shed 6 bases and J shed 5 bases, with 11 bases lying between them. Germline assignment: CDR1 SNHLY and CDR2 FYNNEI. The CDR3 has 13 residues. This CDR3 is CASRSNSYQPQHF. CDR3 nucleotide sequence: TGTGCCAGCAGATCTAACAGTTATCAGCCCCAGCATTTT. Looking up the rest from reference TRBV2 and TRBJ1-5 gives the full variable domain: EPEVTQTPSHQVTQMGQEVILRCVPISNHLYFYWYRQILGQKVEFLVSFYNNEISEKSEIFDDQFSVERPDGSNFTLKIRSTKLEDSAMYFCASRSNSYQPQHFGDGTRLSIL.

Here the CDR3 reads CASSLARATDTQYF. The DNA for the CDR3 is TGTGCCAGCAGCTTGGCCAGGGCCACAGATACGCAGTATTTT. The chain links TRBV5-4 to TRBJ2-3, with a possible D match to TRBD1 (5 bases). CDR1 SGHNT and CDR2 YYREEE come from the germline V gene (reference sequence). The V gene lost 0 bases and the J gene lost 2 bases, with 7 bases spanning the gap. The CDR3 is made up of 14 amino acids.

The chain has TRBV18 and TRBJ2-2; TRBD1 aligns across 9 bases. In germline, CDR1 is KGHSH, CDR2 LQKENI. There are 16 residues in the CDR3. The trim removed 3 bases at V and 4 bases at J, leaving 6 bases unmatched. Written as DNA, the CDR3 is TGTGCCAGCTCACCTCCGGGACAGGGAGGCACCGGGGAGCTGTTTTTT. It encodes CASSPPGQGGTGELFF.

The chain uses TRBV18 and TRBJ2-4; the D gene is possibly TRBD2 (7 bases). Trimming cost V 6 bases and J 7 bases, with 19 bases left between them. The CDR3 loop spans 15 amino acids. In germline, CDR1 is KGHSH, CDR2 LQKENI. This CDR3 reads CASSPPGRGLNIQYF. The CDR3 bases are TGTGCCAGCTCCCCTCCAGGGCGGGGGCTTAACATTCAGTACTTC.

The rearrangement joins TRBV18 to TRBJ2-1, with TRBD2 matching 10 bases. Unmatched junction bases numbered 12, after V lost 6 bases and J lost 4 bases. The germline V gene has CDR1 KGHSH and CDR2 LQKENI. This CDR3 region has 17 residues. The CDR3 region is CASSPRAAGGHYNEQFF. CDR3 bases: TGTGCCAGCTCGCCTAGAGCAGCGGGAGGGCATTACAATGAGCAGTTCTTC.

This chain links TRBV12-5 with TRBJ2-1; unclear D gene. Germline assignment: CDR1 LGHNT and CDR2 FRNRAP. V gave up 5 bases and J gave up 8 bases, with 13 bases separating them. This CDR3 comprises 13 residues. CDR3 amino acids: CASGKDTLYEQFF. CDR3 DNA: TGTGCTAGTGGTAAAGACACCCTCTATGAGCAGTTCTTC.

This clone showed up many times. In nucleotides, the CDR3 is TGTGCCAGCAGCTTGCGTCAGGGCAGAAACACCATATATTTT. Amino acids: CASSLRQGRNTIYF. The chain couples TRBV7-2 to TRBJ1-3, with D possibly being TRBD1 (5 bases). Germline V gives CDR1 SGHTA, CDR2 FQGNSA. CDR3 length: 14 residues. Trimming pared 3 bases from V and 5 bases from J, leaving 11 bases between. Full variable domain (rest looked up from reference TRBV7-2 and TRBJ1-3): GAGVSQSPSNKVTEKGKDVELRCDPISGHTALYWYRQSLGQGLEFLIYFQGNSAPDKSGLPSDRFSAERTGGSVSTLTIQRTQQEDSAVYLCASSLRQGRNTIYFGEGSWLTVV.

This chain links TRBV28 with TRBJ2-4, with 7 bases identical to TRBD2. Germline CDR1 is MDHEN and CDR2 is SYDVKM. Losses at the gene ends were 5 bases for V and 1 base for J; bases not matched to a gene: 5. The CDR3 consists of 15 residues. CDR3 DNA: TGTGCCAGCAGTGCAGCGGGATCTGCCAAAAACATTCAGTACTTC. Residues: CASSAAGSAKNIQYF.